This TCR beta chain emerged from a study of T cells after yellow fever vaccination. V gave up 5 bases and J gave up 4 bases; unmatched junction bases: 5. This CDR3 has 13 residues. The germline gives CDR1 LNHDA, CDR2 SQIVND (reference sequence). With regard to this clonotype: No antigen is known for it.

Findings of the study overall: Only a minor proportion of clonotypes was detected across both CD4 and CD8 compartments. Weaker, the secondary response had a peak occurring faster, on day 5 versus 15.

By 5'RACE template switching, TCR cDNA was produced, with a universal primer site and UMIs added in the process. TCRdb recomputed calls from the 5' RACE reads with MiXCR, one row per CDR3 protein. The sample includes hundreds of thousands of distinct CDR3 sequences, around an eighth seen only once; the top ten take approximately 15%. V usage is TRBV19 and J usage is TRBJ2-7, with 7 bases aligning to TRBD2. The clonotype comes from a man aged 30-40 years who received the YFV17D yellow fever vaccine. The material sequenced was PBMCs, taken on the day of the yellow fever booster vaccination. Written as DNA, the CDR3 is TGTGCCAGTAGTTCGTGGGAGGGTTACGAGCAGTACTTC. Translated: CASSSWEGYEQYF. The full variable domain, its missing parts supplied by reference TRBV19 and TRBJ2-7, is DGGITQSPKYLFRKEGQNVTLSCEQNLNHDAMYWYRQDPGQGLRLIYYSQIVNDFQKGDIAEGYSVSREKKESFPLTVTSAQKNPTAFYLCASSSWEGYEQYFGPGTRLTVT.